These 6 T cell receptor beta chains came from one sample sequenced in a study of blood T cell repertoires in COVID-19. Profiled with immunoSEQ multiplex PCR; TCRdb holds only in-frame clones, not every one. The top ten hold 5% to 7.5% of the sample, which has about 320,000 clones, roughly 90% seen once. Sequencing was done on a sample of peripheral blood. These receptors were obtained from a man between 18 and 29 years old who had recovered from COVID-19.

The chain uses TRBV15 and TRBJ1-5; D remains unclear. V lost 0 bases to trimming and J lost 3 bases, with 9 bases between them. Germline V lookup: CDR1 LNHNV, CDR2 YYDKDF (reference sequence). The CDR3 is 15 amino acids. The CDR3: CATSREAGPNQPQHF. The CDR3, as DNA: TGTGCCACCAGCAGAGAGGCAGGTCCCAATCAGCCCCAGCATTTT.

This chain's CDR3 is CASSEPSKSSETQYF. For the CDR3, the DNA is TGTGCCAGTAGTGAGCCCTCGAAGAGTAGCGAGACCCAGTACTTC. The chain carries TRBV19 and TRBJ2-5; D gene ambiguous. V was pared by 5 bases and J by 5 bases, with 18 bases between. CDR1 is LNHDA, CDR2 SQIVND, per germline (reference sequence). CDR3 length equals 15 residues.

The V call is TRBV7-2, the J call TRBJ2-2; no clear D gene. The CDR3 has 16 residues. V lost 1 base to trimming and J lost 7 bases, with 16 bases between them. From germline, CDR1 is SGHTA and CDR2 FQGNSA. DNA for the CDR3: TGTGCCAGCAGCTTAGACCCTAATCCCCCCGGCGGGGAGCTGTTTTTT. This encodes CASSLDPNPPGGELFF.

The CDR3 coding sequence is TGTGCCAGCAGCTTACGGGGACTAGCGGGAGGTGAGCAGTTCTTC. This encodes CASSLRGLAGGEQFF. The chain recombines TRBV11-3 with TRBJ2-1; 15 bases map to TRBD2. The CDR3 spans 15 residues. J gave up 9 bases and V 2 bases, and 2 bases lay outside the gene matches. Germline CDR1 and CDR2: SGHNT and YENEEA.

This chain connects TRBV6-2 or TRBV6-3 to TRBJ1-2; D is possibly TRBD1 (5 bases). The CDR3 consists of 13 residues. Deletions cut 2 bases from V and 1 base from J, with 5 bases between. The germline V gene has CDR1 MNHEY and CDR2 SVGEGT. CDR3 in DNA: TGTGCCAGCAGTTACGACAGTAACTATGGCTACACCTTC. Encoded protein: CASSYDSNYGYTF.

The CDR3 region is CASSLLTSETQYF. The CDR3 nucleotides read TGTGCCAGCAGCTTATTGACTTCGGAGACCCAGTACTTC. The chain is built from TRBV13 and TRBJ2-5; D unresolved. There are 13 residues in the CDR3. The germline V gene has CDR1 PRHDT and CDR2 FYEKMQ (reference sequence). Deletions cut 2 bases from V and 5 bases from J, with 9 bases between.